Listed here is a single T cell receptor beta chain. The CDR3 runs to 14 residues. Germline CDR1 SGDLS, CDR2 YYNGEE. Trimming pared 2 bases from V and 0 bases from J, leaving 6 bases between. This specimen belongs to a study of control samples from healthy donors and cancer patients. Repertoires were generated with immunoSEQ multiplex PCR, while TCRdb's copy carries only in-frame clones and drops some. This table has about 120,000 clones, almost 95% appearing once. The source material was PBMCs. The chain recombines TRBV9 with TRBJ2-1, with D possibly TRBD2 on 5 matching bases. The receptor was isolated from a man older than 75 with head and neck cancer. CDR3 sequence (DNA): TGTGCCAGCAGCGTGGGGAGCTCCTACAATGAGCAGTTCTTC. The encoded protein is CASSVGSSYNEQFF.